These 7 T cell receptor beta chains share one sample of origin, sequenced in a study of shared clonotypes between healthy human individuals. Using immunoSEQ multiplex PCR, the repertoire was profiled, and TCRdb retains in-frame clones only, with some absent. This table has 2 million to 3 million clones, more than 85% appearing once. Sample: naive CD4+ T cells from PBMCs. Documented subset: CD45RA+ positively selected. These TCRs come from a young man in good health. Some clones in this sample may be carry-over from other donors' samples.

The V and J genes are TRBV5-6 and TRBJ1-6; tentative D call: TRBD1 (5 bases). Germline-derived CDR1 and CDR2 are SGHDT and YYEEEE. CDR3 size: 14 residues. Trimming cost V 2 bases and J 8 bases, with 11 bases left between them. The CDR3 DNA reads as TGTGCCAGCAGCTTTCGGGGGAGGGATTCACCCCTCCACTTT. It specifies CASSFRGRDSPLHF.

CDR3 in DNA: TGTGCCAGCAGCCCCGTAGTGAACACTGAAGCTTTCTTT. Protein: CASSPVVNTEAFF. The chain couples TRBV13 to TRBJ1-1; D unclear. The V gene's germline CDR1 is PRHDT and CDR2 FYEKMQ (reference sequence). Trimming shortened V by 5 bases and J by 0 bases, and 7 bases separated the two germline ends. CDR3 length: 13 residues.

V gene TRBV10-1 combines with J gene TRBJ2-3; no reliable D call. The germline CDR1 and CDR2 sequences are WNHNN and SYGVQD (reference sequence). Between the trimmed V and J ends, which lost 3 bases and 6 bases, there was a span of 13 bases. The CDR3 contains 14 residues. For the CDR3, the DNA is TGCGCCAGCAGTGACAGGTTTATCTCGGATACGCAGTATTTT. It codes for CASSDRFISDTQYF.

The CDR3 DNA sequence: TGCGCCAGCAGCTTGGGGGAAAACGAGCAGTACTTC. The encoded protein is CASSLGENEQYF. This chain uses TRBV5-1 with TRBJ2-7; D unresolved. The CDR3 sequence is 12 residues long. Germline lookup yields CDR1 SGHRS and CDR2 YFSETQ. Trimming stripped 0 bases from V and 5 bases from J, with 6 bases between.

This clone showed up just once. The chain is built from TRBV19 and TRBJ1-5; 9 nucleotides align to TRBD1. The CDR3 extends over 17 amino acids. V shed 5 bases and J 2 bases; nucleotides not matched to a gene: 10. Germline V gives CDR1 LNHDA, CDR2 SQIVND (reference sequence). For the CDR3, the DNA is TGTGCCAGTAGTTGGGGGACAGGGTTTTCGGGCAATCAGCCCCAGCATTTT. It translates to CASSWGTGFSGNQPQHF.

The chain uses TRBV2 and TRBJ1-4; D may be TRBD1 (5 bases). The germline V gene has CDR1 SNHLY and CDR2 FYNNEI. Deletions cut 5 bases from V and 1 base from J, with 8 bases between. The CDR3 sequence is 14 residues long. CDR3 loop: CASSPQGTNEKLFF. The CDR3 bases are TGTGCCAGCAGTCCCCAGGGAACTAATGAAAAACTGTTTTTT. The whole variable domain, remainder taken from reference TRBV2 and TRBJ1-4, is EPEVTQTPSHQVTQMGQEVILRCVPISNHLYFYWYRQILGQKVEFLVSFYNNEISEKSEIFDDQFSVERPDGSNFTLKIRSTKLEDSAMYFCASSPQGTNEKLFFGSGTQLSVL.

The chain carries TRBV5-1 and TRBJ2-3; no reliable D call. V shed 0 bases and J shed 3 bases, with 5 bases lying between them. This CDR3 is 13 amino acids long. The V gene's germline CDR1 is SGHRS and CDR2 YFSETQ. The chain's CDR3 is CASSLARTDTQYF. The CDR3 nucleotides are TGCGCCAGCAGCTTGGCCAGGACAGATACGCAGTATTTT.